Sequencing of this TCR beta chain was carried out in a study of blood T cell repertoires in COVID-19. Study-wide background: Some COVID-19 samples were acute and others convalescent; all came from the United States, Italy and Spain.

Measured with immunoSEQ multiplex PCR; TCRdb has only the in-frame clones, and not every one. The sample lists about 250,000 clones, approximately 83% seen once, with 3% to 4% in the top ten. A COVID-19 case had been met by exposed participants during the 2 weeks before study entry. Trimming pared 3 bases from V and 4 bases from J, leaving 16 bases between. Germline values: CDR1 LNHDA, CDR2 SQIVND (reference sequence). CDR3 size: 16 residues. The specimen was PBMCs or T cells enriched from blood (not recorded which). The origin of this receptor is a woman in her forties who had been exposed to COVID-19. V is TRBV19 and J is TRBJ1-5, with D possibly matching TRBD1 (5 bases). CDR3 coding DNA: TGTGCCAGTAGTATCCAGGGCAATACCCCTAATCAGCCCCAGCATTTT. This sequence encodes CASSIQGNTPNQPQHF. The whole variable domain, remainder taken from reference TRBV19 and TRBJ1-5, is DGGITQSPKYLFRKEGQNVTLSCEQNLNHDAMYWYRQDPGQGLRLIYYSQIVNDFQKGDIAEGYSVSREKKESFPLTVTSAQKNPTAFYLCASSIQGNTPNQPQHFGDGTRLSIL.